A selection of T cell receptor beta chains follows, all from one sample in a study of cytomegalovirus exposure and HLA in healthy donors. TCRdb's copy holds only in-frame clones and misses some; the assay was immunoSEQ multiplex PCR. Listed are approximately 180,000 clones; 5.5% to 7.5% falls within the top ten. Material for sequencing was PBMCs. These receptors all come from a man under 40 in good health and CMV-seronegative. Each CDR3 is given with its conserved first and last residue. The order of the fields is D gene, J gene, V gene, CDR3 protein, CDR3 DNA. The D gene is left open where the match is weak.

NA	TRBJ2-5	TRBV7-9	CASSPGVDRETQYF	TGTGCCAGCAGCCCGGGGGTGGACCGGGAGACCCAGTACTTC
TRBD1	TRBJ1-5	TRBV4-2	CASSQGQGKIQPQHF	TGTGCCAGCAGCCAAGGACAGGGGAAAATTCAGCCCCAGCATTTT
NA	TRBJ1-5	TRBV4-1	CASSQEAVANQPQHF	TGCGCCAGCAGCCAAGAGGCAGTAGCCAATCAGCCCCAGCATTTT
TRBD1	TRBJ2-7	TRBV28	CASSFPRDSYEQYF	TGTGCCAGCAGTTTCCCCAGGGACAGTTACGAGCAGTACTTC
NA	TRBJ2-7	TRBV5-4	CASSPSGGGTYEQYF	TGTGCCAGCAGCCCCTCGGGCGGAGGTACTTACGAGCAGTACTTC
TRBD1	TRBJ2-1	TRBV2	CASSESGQVYNEQFF	TGTGCCAGCAGTGAGTCGGGACAGGTCTACAATGAGCAGTTCTTC
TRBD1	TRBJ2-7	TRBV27	CASSLSTGGFSEQYF	TGTGCCAGCAGTTTATCGACAGGGGGCTTTAGCGAGCAGTACTTC
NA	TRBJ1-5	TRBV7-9	CASSASGNNQPQHF	TGTGCCAGCAGCGCCTCAGGGAACAATCAGCCCCAGCATTTT
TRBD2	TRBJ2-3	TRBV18	CASSPPGGTANTDTQYF	TGTGCCAGCTCACCACCGGGAGGGACTGCGAATACAGATACGCAGTATTTT
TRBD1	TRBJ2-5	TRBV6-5	CASSQGVESQYF	TGCGCCAGCAGTCAGGGGGTCGAGAGCCAGTACTTC
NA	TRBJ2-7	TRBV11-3	CASSLSGYEQYF	TGTGCCAGCAGCTTATCAGGCTACGAGCAGTACTTC
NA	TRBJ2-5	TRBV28	CASSFGSQETQYF	TGTGCCAGCAGTTTCGGGAGCCAAGAGACCCAGTACTTC
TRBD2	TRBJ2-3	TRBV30	CAWSAGLFGRGEDTQYF	TGTGCCTGGAGTGCCGGCCTTTTCGGGAGGGGAGAAGATACGCAGTATTTT
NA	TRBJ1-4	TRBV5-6	CASSLTGEKLFF	TGTGCCAGCAGCTTGACGGGAGAAAAACTGTTTTTT
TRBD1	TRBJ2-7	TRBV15	CATSRVHMTGMRLEQYF	TGTGCCACCAGCAGAGTGCACATGACAGGGATGCGCTTGGAGCAGTACTTC
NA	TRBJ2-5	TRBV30	CAWDQQEGETQYF	TGTGCCTGGGATCAACAGGAGGGAGAGACCCAGTACTTC
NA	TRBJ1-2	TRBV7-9	CASSLAGFEGGGYTF	TGTGCCAGCAGCTTAGCTGGTTTCGAGGGAGGGGGCTACACCTTC
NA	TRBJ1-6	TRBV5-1	CASSLASLGVSYNSPLHF	TGCGCCAGCAGCTTGGCCAGTTTAGGGGTCTCCTATAATTCACCCCTCCACTTT
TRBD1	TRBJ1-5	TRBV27	CASSPRGGRYQPQHF	TGTGCCAGCAGTCCCCGAGGGGGCAGGTATCAGCCCCAGCATTTT
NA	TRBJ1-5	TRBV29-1	CSVQIQADDQPQHF	TGCAGCGTTCAAATACAGGCCGATGATCAGCCCCAGCATTTT
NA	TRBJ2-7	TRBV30	CAWSGDSFEQYF	TGTGCCTGGAGTGGAGACAGTTTCGAGCAGTACTTC
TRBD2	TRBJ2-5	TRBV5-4	CASSLTSGRPQETQYF	TGTGCCAGCAGCTTGACTAGCGGGAGGCCCCAAGAGACCCAGTACTTC
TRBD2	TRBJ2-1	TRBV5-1	CASSWGTSGRIWYEQFF	TGCGCCAGCAGCTGGGGGACTAGCGGGAGGATCTGGTATGAGCAGTTCTTC
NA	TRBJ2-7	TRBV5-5	CASSPGTYEQYF	TGTGCCAGCAGCCCCGGGACCTACGAGCAGTACTTC
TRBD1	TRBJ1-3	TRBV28	CASSLFQGAPGNTIYF	TGTGCCAGCAGTTTATTTCAGGGGGCACCTGGAAACACCATATATTTT
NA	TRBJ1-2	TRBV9	CASSPEGKVFDYTF	TGTGCCAGCAGCCCCGAGGGAAAGGTTTTTGACTACACCTTC
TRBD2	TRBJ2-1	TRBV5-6	CASSLVAGGLNEQFF	TGTGCCAGCAGCTTGGTGGCGGGGGGGCTCAATGAGCAGTTCTTC
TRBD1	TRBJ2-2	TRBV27	CASSWDRHTGELFF	TGTGCCAGCAGTTGGGACAGACACACCGGGGAGCTGTTTTTT
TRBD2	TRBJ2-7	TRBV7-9	CASSGHSGSGVSSYEQYF	TGTGCCAGCAGCGGACATAGCGGGAGCGGGGTGAGCTCCTACGAGCAGTACTTC
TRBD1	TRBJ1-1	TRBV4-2	CASRGTAEAFF	TGTGCCAGCAGAGGGACAGCTGAAGCTTTCTTT
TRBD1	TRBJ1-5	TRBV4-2	CASSPGQGTDGQPQHF	TGTGCCAGCAGCCCAGGACAGGGAACCGACGGCCAGCCCCAGCATTTT
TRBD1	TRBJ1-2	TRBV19	CASSRTGDNTYGYTF	TGTGCCAGTAGTAGAACAGGGGACAATACCTATGGCTACACCTTC
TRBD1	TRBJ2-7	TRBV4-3	CASSQVMDRGKGLSYEQYF	TGCGCCAGCAGCCAAGTGATGGACAGGGGAAAAGGGCTGTCCTACGAGCAGTACTTC
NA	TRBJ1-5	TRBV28	CASISPGSSYSNQPQHF	TGTGCCAGCATCTCCCCCGGGAGTTCTTATAGCAATCAGCCCCAGCATTTT
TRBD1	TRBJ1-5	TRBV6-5	CASSYSTGDQPQHF	TGTGCCAGCAGTTACTCGACAGGGGATCAGCCCCAGCATTTT
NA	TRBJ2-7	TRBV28	CASARSGGNEQYF	TGTGCCAGCGCAAGGTCAGGGGGGAACGAGCAGTACTTC
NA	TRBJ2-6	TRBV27	CASRQAFNSGANVLTF	TGTGCCAGTCGCCAGGCTTTTAACTCTGGGGCCAACGTCCTGACTTTC
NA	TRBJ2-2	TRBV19	CASMEGPQGGPGELFF	TGTGCCAGTATGGAGGGTCCCCAAGGGGGCCCCGGGGAGCTGTTTTTT
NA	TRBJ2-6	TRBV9	CASSPHGGAPGANVLTF	TGTGCCAGCAGCCCGCATGGAGGGGCCCCTGGGGCCAACGTCCTGACTTTC
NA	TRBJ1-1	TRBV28	CASSLETSKTFF	TGTGCCAGCAGTTTGGAGACGTCGAAGACTTTCTTT
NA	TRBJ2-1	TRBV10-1	CASSEGSGYYNEQFF	TGCGCCAGCAGTGAAGGGAGCGGGTATTACAATGAGCAGTTCTTC
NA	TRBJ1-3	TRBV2	CASFYGISGNTIYF	TGTGCCAGCTTCTACGGGATCTCTGGAAACACCATATATTTT
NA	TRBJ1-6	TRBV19	CASSIGYRFDNSPLHF	TGTGCCAGTAGTATAGGTTACAGGTTTGATAATTCACCCCTCCACTTT
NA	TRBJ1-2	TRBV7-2	CASSLGAARSGYTF	TGTGCCAGCAGCTTAGGGGCCGCTCGGTCTGGCTACACCTTC
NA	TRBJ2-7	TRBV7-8	CASGDLGTDYEQYF	TGTGCCAGCGGGGACTTAGGGACAGACTACGAGCAGTACTTC
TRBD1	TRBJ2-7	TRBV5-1	CASSSGQVNVYEQYF	TGCGCCAGCAGCTCGGGACAGGTAAATGTCTACGAGCAGTACTTC
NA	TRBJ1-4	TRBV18	CASSPPRGGNEKLFF	TGTGCCAGCTCACCACCGAGGGGGGGTAATGAAAAACTGTTTTTT
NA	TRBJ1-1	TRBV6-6	CASSFGRGAEAFF	TGTGCCAGCTCCTTCGGCAGGGGAGCTGAAGCTTTCTTT
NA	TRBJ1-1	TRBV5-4	CASSTETGYTEAFF	TGTGCCAGCAGCACAGAAACAGGTTACACTGAAGCTTTCTTT
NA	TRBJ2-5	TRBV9	CASSVGGELTQYF	TGTGCCAGCAGCGTAGGGGGGGAACTGACCCAGTACTTC
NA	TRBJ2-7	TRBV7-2	CASSLAQGTYEQYF	TGTGCCAGCAGCTTAGCACAGGGAACCTACGAGCAGTACTTC
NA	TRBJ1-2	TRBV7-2	CASSPLWGGSGYTF	TGTGCCAGCAGCCCCCTGTGGGGGGGCTCTGGCTACACCTTC
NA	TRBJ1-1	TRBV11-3	CASSPGLMNTEAFF	TGTGCCAGCAGCCCCGGACTAATGAACACTGAAGCTTTCTTT
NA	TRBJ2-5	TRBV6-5	CASSYYRGETQYF	TGTGCCAGCAGTTACTATCGGGGGGAGACCCAGTACTTC
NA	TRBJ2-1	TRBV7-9	CASSLGGHSGEQFF	TGTGCCAGCAGCTTAGGGGGACATTCGGGTGAGCAGTTCTTC
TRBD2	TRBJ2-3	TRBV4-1	CASSPWTSDSTDTQYF	TGCGCCAGCAGCCCCTGGACTAGCGATAGCACAGATACGCAGTATTTT
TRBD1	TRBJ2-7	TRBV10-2	CASRTGTATSYEQYF	TGCGCCAGCAGGACCGGGACAGCAACCTCCTACGAGCAGTACTTC
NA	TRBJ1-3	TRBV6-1	CASWPSGNTIYF	TGTGCCAGCTGGCCCTCTGGAAACACCATATATTTT
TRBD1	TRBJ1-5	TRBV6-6	CASSPRQGNQPQHF	TGTGCCAGCAGCCCAAGACAGGGGAATCAGCCCCAGCATTTT
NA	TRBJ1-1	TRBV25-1	CASSSLLNTEAFF	TGTGCCAGCTCAAGCCTATTGAACACTGAAGCTTTCTTT